The 30 T cell receptor beta chains in this list originate from one sample, sequenced in a study of regulatory T cells in long-lasting Graves disease. Time point here: newly diagnosed GD, antithyroid drugs for less than 3 months. RNA isolated from PBMCs was used to make the TCR library. Investigators prepared the TCR beta libraries by applying iRepertoire HTBI primers and Arm-PCR of CDR3 regions. Each CDR3 protein gets one entry after TCRdb re-called the multiplex PCR reads with MiXCR. The sample includes under 500,000 distinct CDR3 sequences, 16% of them seen just once. The same data also went into a second study, on T cells in Graves' hyperthyroidism and ophthalmopathy.

Sequencing used peripheral blood mononuclear cells (PBMCs), obtained at new diagnosis, from a patient treated with antithyroid drugs. These receptor sequences come from a woman younger than 45 with Graves disease.

This chain joins TRBV5-1 and TRBJ2-3, with 8 bases identical to TRBD2. The CDR3 has 16 amino acids. J gave up 0 bases and V 4 bases, and 7 bases lay outside the gene matches. Germline CDR1 reads SGHRS; CDR2 reads YFSETQ. The CDR3 reads CASSRKLAESTDTQYF. The DNA of the CDR3 is TGCGCCAGCAGCAGAAAACTAGCGGAAAGCACAGATACGCAGTATTTT.

Ten or more counts support this clonotype. The V gene is TRBV7-2, the J gene TRBJ2-5; 11 positions match TRBD2. Germline CDR1 SGHTA, CDR2 FQGNSA. The CDR3 is made up of 14 amino acids. V dropped 6 bases and J dropped 6; count of bases not matched to a gene: 6. CDR3 sequence reads: CASSRSGRAQTQYF. CDR3 bases: TGTGCCAGCAGTCGTAGCGGGAGGGCCCAGACCCAGTACTTC.

The V call is TRBV14, the J call TRBJ1-3, with D perhaps matching TRBD1 (5 bases). Germline CDR1 and CDR2: SGHDN and FVKESK. The V end was cut by 4 bases, the J end by 4 bases, with 11 bases between. This CDR3 region has 14 residues. DNA of the CDR3: TGTGCCAGCAGCCCGTGGGGCCTAGGAAACACCATATATTTT. Its translation is CASSPWGLGNTIYF. Variable domain in full (rest from reference TRBV14 and TRBJ1-3): EAGVTQFPSHSVIEKGQTVTLRCDPISGHDNLYWYRRVMGKEIKFLLHFVKESKQDESGMPNNRFLAERTGGTYSTLKVQPAELEDSGVYFCASSPWGLGNTIYFGEGSWLTVV.

Only a few counts were recorded for this clonotype. The CDR3 coding sequence is TGTGCCAGCAGTGACCCGACAGGCCTAGACCCTTATCAGCCCCAGCATTTT. Encoded protein: CASSDPTGLDPYQPQHF. The chain combines TRBV6-4 with TRBJ1-5, with D perhaps TRBD1 (6 bases). Trimming shortened V by 2 bases and J by 5 bases, and 19 bases separated the two germline ends. Germline V gene lookup returns CDR1 MRHNA and CDR2 SNTAGT. The CDR3 spans 17 residues.

This clonotype turned up a few times. The V and J genes are TRBV13 and TRBJ2-1; the match to TRBD2 covers 10 bases. With V trimmed by 5 bases and J by 3 bases, 7 bases remained unmatched. The germline CDR1 and CDR2 sequences are PRHDT and FYEKMQ (reference sequence). The CDR3 runs to 16 residues. CDR3 residues: CASSLIGTSVYNEQFF. CDR3 nucleotide sequence: TGTGCCAGCAGCCTAATAGGGACTAGCGTCTACAATGAGCAGTTCTTC.

This sequence joins TRBV6-1 and TRBJ2-3; D not resolved. CDR3 length: 15 amino acids. V was pared by 5 bases and J by 4 bases, with 16 bases between. Looked up from germline, CDR1 is MNHNS and CDR2 is SASEGT. CDR3 loop: CASSRGLVISDTQYF. CDR3 DNA sequence: TGTGCCAGCAGTCGTGGGCTAGTTATATCAGATACGCAGTATTTT.

This clonotype appeared many times. The chain uses TRBV20-1 and TRBJ2-7; TRBD2 aligns across 7 bases. Germline trimming cut 2 bases from V and 4 bases from J; bases unmatched to any gene: 11. This CDR3 has 15 amino acids. From germline, CDR1 is DFQATT and CDR2 SNEGSKA (reference sequence). The CDR3 region is CSARSQREGVYEQYF. The CDR3 DNA sequence: TGCAGTGCTAGATCTCAGCGGGAAGGGGTGTACGAGCAGTACTTC.

In the case of this clonotype: A much larger clone differs by one base, so this may be a read error. The CDR3 spells CASSFGAPHVAEGFF. CDR3 bases: TGTGCCAGCAGCTTCGGGGCCCCACACGTAGCTGAAGGTTTCTTT. The genes are TRBV7-2 and TRBJ1-1; perhaps TRBD1 as D (5 bases). There are 15 residues in the CDR3. Germline V lookup: CDR1 SGHTA, CDR2 FQGNSA. The full variable domain, completed using reference TRBV7-2 and TRBJ1-1, is GAGVSQSPSNKVTEKGKDVELRCDPISGHTALYWYRQSLGQGLEFLIYFQGNSAPDKSGLPSDRFSAERTGGSVSTLTIQRTQQEDSAVYLCASSFGAPHVAEGFFGQGTRLTVV.

This clonotype has a count of ten or more. The rearrangement links TRBV11-2 to TRBJ1-1; 10 bases align to TRBD1. Germline lookup yields CDR1 SGHAT and CDR2 FQNNGV. V was clipped by 6 bases and J by 1 base; unmatched bases: 17. This CDR3 comprises 19 residues. This chain's CDR3 is CASRTTGTGAIRKNTEAFF. The CDR3 coding sequence is TGTGCCAGCAGAACGACCGGGACAGGGGCGATACGTAAGAACACTGAAGCTTTCTTT.

This clonotype was seen a few times. The genes are TRBV4-2 and TRBJ2-1; 10 positions match TRBD2. The CDR3 extends over 16 amino acids. With 3 bases clipped from V and 6 bases from J, the junction kept 8 bases outside the gene matches. The germline gives CDR1 LGHNA, CDR2 YNFKEQ. The CDR3 nucleotides read TGTGCCAGCAGCCATTACGGGACTAGCGAAGCCAATGAGCAGTTCTTC. Amino acid sequence: CASSHYGTSEANEQFF.

As for this clonotype: A much larger clone lies one base from this, so it may be a read error. J is TRBJ1-1 and V is TRBV20-1; D not resolved. Germline V gene data show CDR1 as DFQATT and CDR2 as SNEGSKA (reference sequence). CDR3 length: 14 residues. The CDR3: CSARVQFGSTEASF. The CDR3 DNA is TGCAGTGCTAGAGTTCAGTTTGGCAGCACTGAAGCTTCCTTT.

The table lists this clonotype with many counts. The chain has TRBV6-1 and TRBJ1-1; D unresolved. V shed 8 bases and J shed 6 bases, with 10 bases lying between them. Germline CDR1 MNHNS, CDR2 SASEGT. CDR3 length equals 11 residues. The CDR3: CASWALPEAFF. The CDR3, as DNA: TGTGCCAGCTGGGCTCTCCCTGAAGCTTTCTTT.

In this sample, this clonotype turned up many times. The rearrangement uses TRBV20-1 and TRBJ2-3; 9 positions match TRBD2. The CDR3 sequence is 12 residues long. From germline, CDR1 is DFQATT and CDR2 SNEGSKA (reference sequence). V trimming: 3 bases; J trimming: 8 bases; junction bases outside the gene matches: 3. The CDR3, as DNA: TGCAGTGCTAGTTTAGCGGGAGCTACGCAGTATTTT. It specifies CSASLAGATQYF.

In its sample, this clonotype was seen a few times. The chain recombines TRBV28 with TRBJ2-5; D is ambiguous. CDR1 and CDR2 (germline): MDHEN, SYDVKM. This CDR3 is 12 amino acids long. V lost 5 bases to trimming and J lost 5 bases, with 9 bases between them. The chain's CDR3 is CASSRNGETQYF. The CDR3 DNA is TGTGCCAGCAGTCGTAATGGGGAGACCCAGTACTTC.

This clonotype was found many times. The chain has TRBV11-2 and TRBJ2-4; TRBD2 matches at 10 bases. This CDR3 is built from 17 residues. Germline trimming cut 4 bases from V and 0 bases from J; bases unmatched to any gene: 6. Germline assignment: CDR1 SGHAT and CDR2 FQNNGV. CDR3 sequence (DNA): TGTGCCAGCAGCTCGGGGACTAGCGTGCTAGCCAAAAACATTCAGTACTTC. Encoded protein: CASSSGTSVLAKNIQYF. Full variable domain (outside the CDR3, taken from reference TRBV11-2 and TRBJ2-4): EAGVAQSPRYKIIEKRQSVAFWCNPISGHATLYWYQQILGQGPKLLIQFQNNGVVDDSQLPKDRFSAERLKGVDSTLKIQPAKLEDSAVYLCASSSGTSVLAKNIQYFGAGTRLSVL.

This clonotype turned up a few times. The chain couples TRBV13 to TRBJ1-1; possible D gene TRBD1, 6 bases. V was clipped by 4 bases and J by 4 bases, with 16 bases between them. Germline V gene sequence: CDR1 PRHDT, CDR2 FYEKMQ (reference sequence). The CDR3 spans 15 residues. The CDR3 nucleotides are TGTGCCAGCAGCTCCCAGGGAGGAGGGGGCACTGAAGCTTTCTTT. This translates into CASSSQGGGGTEAFF.

This clonotype has a count of ten or more. The chain is built from TRBV7-9 and TRBJ2-5; D unclear. The CDR3 covers 11 residues. Trimming stripped 6 bases from V and 4 bases from J, with 6 bases between. Germline-derived CDR1 and CDR2 are SEHNR and FQNEAQ (reference sequence). CDR3 sequence: CASSLAETQYF. CDR3 nucleotide sequence: TGTGCCAGCAGTTTGGCAGAGACCCAGTACTTC.

This clonotype came up many times. The chain is built from TRBV20-1 and TRBJ2-7; perhaps TRBD2 as D (6 bases). Germline CDR1 reads DFQATT; CDR2 reads SNEGSKA (reference sequence). The CDR3 spans 14 residues. The V end was cut by 2 bases, the J end by 6 bases, with 17 bases between. This CDR3 is CSARSSEGGSEQYF. The CDR3 region has the DNA TGCAGTGCTAGATCTAGCGAGGGCGGCTCCGAGCAGTACTTC.

This clonotype showed up many times. The CDR3 bases are TGTGCCAGCAGTCCCGGGACGACACTCTATGGCTACACCTTC. Translated: CASSPGTTLYGYTF. This chain joins TRBV11-2 and TRBJ1-2; possibly TRBD1 for D (5 bases). The CDR3 length is 14 residues. Germline V gene sequence: CDR1 SGHAT, CDR2 FQNNGV. V was clipped by 6 bases and J by 4 bases, with 15 bases between them.

There are many counts of this clonotype. The chain is built from TRBV28 and TRBJ2-7; a weak D match, TRBD2 (5 bases). V was trimmed by 1 base and J by 5 bases, leaving 9 bases between them. Germline V CDR1 and CDR2: MDHEN, SYDVKM. CDR3 size: 13 residues. CDR3 nucleotide sequence: TGTGCCAGCAGTTTATCGGGGTTCGACGAGCAGTACTTC. Protein sequence: CASSLSGFDEQYF.

This clonotype was observed many times. The chain recombines TRBV28 with TRBJ2-3; 7 bases align to TRBD2. Germline CDR1 is MDHEN and CDR2 is SYDVKM. The CDR3 consists of 17 residues. With 8 bases clipped from V and 2 bases from J, the junction kept 16 bases outside the gene matches. CDR3 bases: TGTGCCAGCTTCGGCCTAGCGGCCGTTCCCTACACAGATACGCAGTATTTT. Translating gives CASFGLAAVPYTDTQYF.

At least ten counts were recorded for this clonotype. The chain carries TRBV29-1 and TRBJ2-7; D is uncertain. The V and J ends lost 0 bases and 0 bases respectively, with 9 bases between them. The CDR3 length is 14 residues. Germline CDR1 reads SQVTM; CDR2 reads ANQGSEA. CDR3 region: CSVEEAESSYEQYF. Written as DNA, the CDR3 is TGCAGCGTTGAAGAGGCCGAGAGCTCCTACGAGCAGTACTTC.

This clonotype has at least ten counts. The chain carries TRBV28 and TRBJ1-2; D possibly corresponds to TRBD1 (5 bases). The germline gives CDR1 MDHEN, CDR2 SYDVKM. The CDR3 totals 16 residues. V lost 5 bases and J lost 2, with 18 bases in between. CDR3 in DNA: TGTGCCAGCAGTGGGGCCTCGCCCTTCCCAAACTATGGCTACACCTTC. It specifies CASSGASPFPNYGYTF.

This clonotype was seen a handful of times. J is TRBJ1-5 and V is TRBV19; D ambiguous. The ends were cut back, 5 bases at V and 5 bases at J, with 19 bases in the middle. The V gene's germline CDR1 is LNHDA and CDR2 SQIVND (reference sequence). The CDR3 sequence is 16 residues long. The CDR3: CASSPPGTLYYQPQHF. The CDR3 DNA reads as TGTGCCAGTAGTCCCCCCGGCACGCTCTACTATCAGCCCCAGCATTTT.

In its sample, this clonotype was seen many times. The rearrangement uses TRBV10-3 and TRBJ2-7; TRBD2 aligns across 10 bases. Germline CDR1 reads ENHRY; CDR2 reads SYGVKD. Unmatched junction bases numbered 15, after V lost 6 bases and J lost 1 base. The CDR3 extends over 18 amino acids. The DNA for the CDR3 is TGTGCCATCAGAGGACGACTAGCGGGTCGGGTTGGATCCTACGAGCAGTACTTC. It codes for CAIRGRLAGRVGSYEQYF.

This clonotype has a handful of counts. The chain carries TRBV18 and TRBJ2-5, with 12 bases identical to TRBD2. Trimming cost V 4 bases and J 2 bases; bases outside gene matches: 8. CDR3 size: 17 residues. Germline CDR1 and CDR2: KGHSH and LQKENI. The DNA for the CDR3 is TGTGCCAGCTCACTACCTAGCGGGAGGGCCAGGCAAGAGACCCAGTACTTC. Translating gives CASSLPSGRARQETQYF. The full variable domain, with the rest looked up from reference TRBV18 and TRBJ2-5, is NAGVMQNPRHLVRRRGQEARLRCSPMKGHSHVYWYRQLPEEGLKFMVYLQKENIIDESGMPKERFSAEFPKEGPSILRIQQVVRGDSAAYFCASSLPSGRARQETQYFGPGTRLLVL.

The table lists this clonotype with many counts. The chain carries TRBV6-1 and TRBJ2-7; D tentatively reads TRBD1 or TRBD2 (5 bases each). The germline V gene encodes CDR1 MNHNS and CDR2 SASEGT. The CDR3 spans 13 residues. Deletions cut 5 bases from V and 2 bases from J, with 10 bases between. The CDR3: CASSKGTAYEQYF. In DNA, the CDR3 is TGTGCCAGCAGTAAAGGGACGGCCTACGAGCAGTACTTC.

As DNA, the CDR3 is TGCGCCAGCAGCTCGGACCCACCGGGACGGATTGAAAAACTGTTTTTT. It translates to CASSSDPPGRIEKLFF. This chain connects TRBV5-1 to TRBJ1-4; maybe TRBD1 (5 bases). This CDR3 spans 16 amino acids. V lost 3 bases and J 7 bases, leaving 19 bases between the germline ends. Germline CDR1 reads SGHRS; CDR2 reads YFSETQ.

The chain carries TRBV30 and TRBJ1-1; 8 nucleotides align to TRBD1. This CDR3 spans 15 amino acids. J was trimmed by 1 base and V by 1 base; bases with no gene match: 5. CDR1 and CDR2 (germline): GTSNPN, SVGIG (reference sequence). CDR3 region: CAWSGPGGTNTEAFF. The CDR3 DNA sequence: TGTGCCTGGAGTGGACCAGGGGGCACGAACACTGAAGCTTTCTTT.

This clonotype was recorded at least ten times. V usage is TRBV7-3 and J usage is TRBJ2-1, with D possibly matching TRBD1 (6 bases). Germline assignment: CDR1 SGHTA and CDR2 FQGTGA. The V and J ends lost 5 bases and 6 bases respectively, with 14 bases between them. The CDR3 has 14 amino acids. CDR3 nucleotide sequence: TGTGCCAGCAGCCCACAAATAGGGGGCAATGAGCAGTTCTTC. Residues: CASSPQIGGNEQFF. Full variable domain (remainder filled in from reference TRBV7-3 and TRBJ2-1): GAGVSQTPSNKVTEKGKYVELRCDPISGHTALYWYRQSLGQGPEFLIYFQGTGAADDSGLPNDRFFAVRPEGSVSTLKIQRTERGDSAVYLCASSPQIGGNEQFFGPGTRLTVL.